Listed here are 27 T cell receptor beta chains from one sample, sequenced in a study of T cells after yellow fever vaccination. TCRdb called the 5' RACE reads again in MiXCR, with one record for every CDR3 protein. The sample lists roughly 340,000 distinct CDR3 sequences; roughly 8.7% were seen once. The specimen comprised PBMCs, sampled on the day of the first yellow fever vaccination. These receptors were taken from a man aged 18 to 29 who received the YFV17D yellow fever vaccine.

In this sample, this clonotype turned up a few times. The V and J genes are TRBV2 and TRBJ2-5; the D is unclear. CDR3 size: 12 residues. The germline V and J ends were trimmed by 7 bases and 1 base, with 7 bases remaining between them. Germline V gives CDR1 SNHLY, CDR2 FYNNEI. The CDR3 loop is CASMRRQETQYF. As DNA, the CDR3 is TGTGCCAGCATGCGACGCCAAGAGACCCAGTACTTC.

The V call is TRBV7-8, the J call TRBJ1-6; 7 positions agree with TRBD1. The V gene's germline CDR1 is SGHVS and CDR2 FQNEAQ. The length of the CDR3 is 15 residues. The ends lost 5 bases at V and 8 bases at J; junction bases unmatched: 9. CDR3 sequence: CASSPSRGGDSPLHF. As DNA, the CDR3 is TGTGCCAGCAGCCCCAGTAGAGGGGGCGATTCACCCCTCCACTTT.

This rearrangement joins TRBV20-1 to TRBJ2-3, with D hard to call. Germline lookup yields CDR1 DFQATT and CDR2 SNEGSKA (reference sequence). Trimming took off 3 bases at V and 2 bases at J, with 9 bases between the two ends. This CDR3 is built from 13 residues. The CDR3 DNA reads as TGCAGTGCTAGCGGCGGAACCACAGATACGCAGTATTTT. Protein: CSASGGTTDTQYF.

This clonotype was counted ten times or more. The J gene is TRBJ2-2, the V gene TRBV3-1; a possible D gene is TRBD2 (6 bases). V dropped 3 bases and J dropped 2 bases, with 7 bases sitting between them. The CDR3 sequence is 14 residues long. CDR1 and CDR2 from the germline V gene are LGHDT and YNNKEL (reference sequence). The chain's CDR3 is CASSQGGNTGELFF. The CDR3 bases are TGTGCCAGCAGCCAGGGGGGTAACACCGGGGAGCTGTTTTTT.

The chain has TRBV12-3 or TRBV12-4 and TRBJ2-1, with 8 bases identical to TRBD2. V shed 6 bases, J shed 10 bases, and the junction held 8 bases outside the gene matches. This CDR3 is built from 13 residues. Written as DNA, the CDR3 is TGTGCCAGCAGCCCCCGGGGGGGGAGCGAGCAGTTCTTC. The encoded protein is CASSPRGGSEQFF.

This clonotype was seen only a few times. The J gene is TRBJ1-4, the V gene TRBV4-3; D is unresolved. The CDR3 contains 16 residues. Germline V gives CDR1 LGHNA, CDR2 YSLEER. V was clipped by 0 bases and J by 0 bases, with 8 bases between them. The CDR3 reads CASSQDWRATNEKLFF. The CDR3 DNA sequence: TGCGCCAGCAGCCAAGATTGGAGAGCAACTAATGAAAAACTGTTTTTT.

The chain joins TRBV4-2 to TRBJ2-6; D unresolved. Between the trimmed V and J ends, which lost 1 base and 0 bases, there was a span of 7 bases. This CDR3 is 16 amino acids long. CDR1 is LGHNA and CDR2 is YNFKEQ in the germline V gene. The CDR3 loop is CASSQAHRSGANVLTF. The CDR3 coding sequence is TGTGCCAGCAGCCAAGCCCACCGCTCTGGGGCCAACGTCCTGACTTTC.

This CDR3 is CASSSLDRNYGYTF. The CDR3 nucleotides read TGTGCCAGCAGTAGTTTAGACAGAAACTATGGCTACACCTTC. The chain has TRBV3-1 and TRBJ1-2; possibly TRBD1 for D (5 bases). CDR3 length: 14 residues. V lost 6 bases and J lost 2, with 13 bases in between. CDR1 is LGHDT and CDR2 is YNNKEL in the germline V gene (reference sequence).

Many counts were recorded for this clonotype. The V and J genes are TRBV5-5 and TRBJ2-1, with 8 positions matching TRBD1. CDR1 and CDR2 from the germline V gene are SGHKS and YYEKEE (reference sequence). There are 17 residues in the CDR3. J gave up 7 bases and V 5 bases, and 17 bases lay outside the gene matches. CDR3 DNA sequence: TGTGCCAGCAGTCCAACAGCCAGGGGGCATCTCTATAATGAGCAGTTCTTC. Its protein is CASSPTARGHLYNEQFF. The full variable domain, rest sourced from reference TRBV5-5 and TRBJ2-1, is DAGVTQSPTHLIKTRGQQVTLRCSPISGHKSVSWYQQVLGQGPQFIFQYYEKEERGRGNFPDRFSARQFPNYSSELNVNALLLGDSALYLCASSPTARGHLYNEQFFGPGTRLTVL.

This clonotype was counted many times. The V call is TRBV5-1, the J call TRBJ1-3, with unresolved D. V was cut by 0 bases and J by 0 bases, with 10 bases left in between. The germline gives CDR1 SGHRS, CDR2 YFSETQ. The CDR3 is 16 residues long. CDR3 loop: CASSLAASASGNTIYF. The CDR3 DNA is TGCGCCAGCAGCTTGGCCGCCAGCGCCTCTGGAAACACCATATATTTT.

V gene TRBV7-3 combines with J gene TRBJ1-3; tentative D call: TRBD1 (5 bases). The V gene lost 5 bases and the J gene lost 8 bases, with 19 bases spanning the gap. The CDR3 spans 15 residues. In germline, CDR1 is SGHTA, CDR2 FQGTGA. The CDR3 DNA sequence: TGTGCCAGCAGCCCCCGCGGGACGGAGTGGGACACCATATATTTT. As protein: CASSPRGTEWDTIYF.

This clonotype has a count of ten or more. The chain carries TRBV20-1 and TRBJ2-1, with D perhaps matching TRBD1 (6 bases). Germline V CDR1 and CDR2: DFQATT, SNEGSKA (reference sequence). This CDR3 has 14 residues. Trimming took 4 bases from V and 6 from J, leaving 16 bases between them. CDR3: CSATPPLGGNEQFF. CDR3 DNA: TGCAGTGCTACCCCCCCCTTAGGGGGCAATGAGCAGTTCTTC.

Only one count was recorded for this clonotype. V usage is TRBV6-2 or TRBV6-3 and J usage is TRBJ2-2; D remains unclear. The CDR3 has 13 amino acids. Trimming left V 5 bases short and J 3 bases short, with 7 bases between. Germline V gives CDR1 MNHEY, CDR2 SVGEGT. CDR3 sequence reads: CASSPWDTGELFF. Written as DNA, the CDR3 is TGTGCCAGCAGTCCATGGGACACCGGGGAGCTGTTTTTT.

At least ten counts were recorded for this clonotype. The chain combines TRBV5-1 with TRBJ2-2, with D hard to call. The CDR3 is 15 amino acids. Germline CDR1 is SGHRS and CDR2 is YFSETQ. Between the trimmed V and J ends, which lost 0 bases and 8 bases, there was a span of 14 bases. Here the CDR3 DNA reads TGCGCCAGCAGCTTGGAACTTTTGTGGGGTGGGGAGCTGTTTTTT. Protein sequence: CASSLELLWGGELFF.

There are a few counts of this clonotype. The genes are TRBV12-3 or TRBV12-4 and TRBJ2-7; TRBD2 matches 8 bases. This CDR3 has 14 residues. V dropped 3 bases and J dropped 6; count of bases not matched to a gene: 7. The CDR3 protein is CASSFGRGGREQYF. The CDR3 DNA sequence: TGTGCCAGCAGTTTTGGTCGCGGGGGGCGCGAGCAGTACTTC.

This chain joins TRBV6-5 and TRBJ1-2; D not resolved. The V and J ends lost 2 bases and 0 bases respectively, with 7 bases between them. This CDR3 spans 14 amino acids. Germline-derived CDR1 and CDR2 are MNHEY and SVGAGI. CDR3 bases: TGTGCCAGCAGTTACGTTGGTTCTAACTATGGCTACACCTTC. This sequence encodes CASSYVGSNYGYTF.

The chain couples TRBV6-1 to TRBJ2-5, with D uncertain. Between the trimmed V and J ends, which lost 6 bases and 5 bases, there was a span of 13 bases. Per the germline V gene, CDR1 is MNHNS and CDR2 is SASEGT. The CDR3 covers 13 residues. CDR3 amino acids: CASRPAIRETQYF. For the CDR3, the DNA is TGTGCCAGCAGACCGGCTATCCGGGAGACCCAGTACTTC.

This clonotype was recorded many times. V and J are TRBV9 and TRBJ2-5, with D possibly TRBD1 on 6 matching bases. Deletions cut 4 bases from V and 0 bases from J, with 10 bases between. Looked up from germline, CDR1 is SGDLS and CDR2 is YYNGEE. CDR3 length equals 14 residues. The CDR3 DNA follows: TGTGCCAGCAGCAGAGGGGGAAACCAAGAGACCCAGTACTTC. It encodes CASSRGGNQETQYF.

The CDR3 DNA is TGTGCCAGCAGCATTAGCGGGTCTACCTACAATGAGCAGTTCTTC. Its translation is CASSISGSTYNEQFF. The genes are TRBV6-1 and TRBJ2-1; 7 nucleotides line up with TRBD2. The trim removed 6 bases at V and 2 bases at J, leaving 7 bases unmatched. Germline assignment: CDR1 MNHNS and CDR2 SASEGT. The CDR3 totals 15 residues.

There are a few counts of this clonotype. The DNA for the CDR3 is TGTGCCAGCAGCCAAGATTGGTCGCCGGGTGGCTACACCTTC. Protein product: CASSQDWSPGGYTF. V is TRBV14 and J is TRBJ1-2; D ambiguous. This CDR3 has 14 residues. V lost 0 bases and J 7 bases, leaving 12 bases between the germline ends. Germline V gene sequence: CDR1 SGHDN, CDR2 FVKESK.

The table lists this clonotype with a few counts. The rearrangement uses TRBV13 and TRBJ2-2; possible D gene TRBD2, 6 bases. Trimming pared 5 bases from V and 8 bases from J, leaving 18 bases between. The CDR3 spans 15 residues. In germline, CDR1 is PRHDT, CDR2 FYEKMQ (reference sequence). CDR3 DNA sequence: TGTGCCAGCAGCCCGACACCCACTAGCTGGGGGGAGCTGTTTTTT. Amino acid sequence: CASSPTPTSWGELFF.

At least ten counts were recorded for this clonotype. This chain links TRBV7-2 with TRBJ2-7; D gene uncertain. The CDR3 is made up of 14 amino acids. V shed 0 bases and J shed 1 base, with 7 bases lying between them. From germline, CDR1 is SGHTA and CDR2 FQGNSA. The CDR3 DNA reads TGTGCCAGCAGCTTAGCGTACGGATCCTACGAGCAGTACTTC. Encoded protein: CASSLAYGSYEQYF.

A few counts support this clonotype. The chain recombines TRBV6-1 with TRBJ1-6, with 8 nucleotides matching TRBD1. CDR3 length: 16 amino acids. Germline CDR1 is MNHNS and CDR2 is SASEGT. J gave up 0 bases and V 10 bases, and 8 bases lay outside the gene matches. The CDR3 nucleotides read TGTGCCACTCGGACAGGGAGCCTCTCCTATAATTCACCCCTCCACTTT. This encodes CATRTGSLSYNSPLHF.

This clonotype appeared many times. The chain uses TRBV20-1 and TRBJ2-3; 16 bases are shared with TRBD2. J gave up 3 bases and V 5 bases, and 5 bases lay outside the gene matches. CDR1 is DFQATT, CDR2 SNEGSKA, per germline (reference sequence). The CDR3 is 16 residues long. CDR3 loop: CSAGTSGGAGTDTQYF. The CDR3 nucleotides are TGCAGTGCTGGGACTAGCGGGGGGGCGGGGACAGATACGCAGTATTTT.

This clonotype has more than one count but fewer than ten. This chain connects TRBV6-5 to TRBJ2-1; TRBD2 matches 16 bases. CDR3 length: 18 residues. Germline CDR1 MNHEY, CDR2 SVGAGI. Germline trimming cut 1 base from V and 5 bases from J; bases unmatched to any gene: 5. CDR3 DNA sequence: TGTGCCAGCAGTTACTGGGGGACTAGCGGGGGGGACAACAATGAGCAGTTCTTC. It specifies CASSYWGTSGGDNNEQFF.

The table lists this clonotype with a few counts. The genes are TRBV12-3 or TRBV12-4 and TRBJ2-5; TRBD2 aligns across 9 bases. V gave up 6 bases and J gave up 5 bases; unmatched junction bases: 10. The CDR3 has 15 residues. The CDR3 coding sequence is TGTGCCAGCAGCCCGCGGGGGGGCCTAGGGGAGACCCAGTACTTC. Protein product: CASSPRGGLGETQYF.

The V call is TRBV10-1, the J call TRBJ2-7; 8 positions agree with TRBD2. Germline CDR1 is WNHNN and CDR2 is SYGVQD (reference sequence). With 2 bases clipped from V and 0 bases from J, the junction kept 0 bases outside the gene matches. This CDR3 is built from 14 residues. CDR3 DNA: TGCGCCAGCAGTGAGACTAGCGGCTCCTACGAGCAGTACTTC. Amino acid sequence: CASSETSGSYEQYF.